This T cell receptor beta chain was retrieved from a study of identical twins. MiXCR, run by TCRdb on the 5' RACE reads, gives a single entry per CDR3 protein. Of a few hundred thousand distinct CDR3 sequences listed, approximately 24% are singletons. The CDR3 length is 13 residues. In germline, CDR1 is SGHDT, CDR2 YYEEEE. Trimming removed 1 base at V and 3 bases at J, with 4 bases between. A word on this clonotype: Antigen unknown.

Study-level findings and limits: Its conclusions, products of cross-sectional statistical analysis, did not come from following the same donors.

Another study also made use of these data, one on T cells expressing NK-cell markers. Per that paper: The authors derived TCR beta repertoires from sorted CD3+CD56+NKG2C+, CD3+CD56+NKG2C- and CD3+CD56-NKG2C+ T cells. In five to seven donors, dominant CD3+CD56+NKG2C+ clonotypes ranked among the top 10 CD8+ clonotypes.

The chain joins TRBV5-6 to TRBJ1-4; no clear D. This clonotype was sampled from a woman between 18 and 30 years old in good health. Sequenced: CD4+ T cells sorted from blood. DNA of the CDR3: TGTGCCAGCAGCTTGTTCTCTAATGAAAAACTGTTTTTT. It yields the protein CASSLFSNEKLFF.